These T cell receptor beta chains were read from a single sample in a study of T cell repertoires in cytomegalovirus infection. These receptors have no identified antigens. TCRdb redid the calling of the reads with MiXCR, one entry per CDR3 protein. The profile shows roughly 500,000 distinct CDR3 sequences, about two fifths of them singletons. The sample here was cultured PBMCs, taken from culture after CMV antigen stimulation. The receptors were sampled from a human donor in good health (CMV status not recorded). Some clones in this sample may be carry-over from other donors' samples. Both conserved end residues are part of each CDR3. The D gene is left open where the match is weak. Not all rows give a size; the values are once, few, many and, for expanded clones, a class.

v_call: TRBV15; j_call: TRBJ1-4; d_call: .; clone_size: .; cdr3_aa: CATAATLRNEKLFF
v_call: TRBV7-2; j_call: TRBJ2-5; d_call: TRBD2; clone_size: .; cdr3_aa: CASSLLAGGETQYF
v_call: TRBV6-1; j_call: TRBJ2-1; d_call: TRBD1; clone_size: .; cdr3_aa: CASSEKDRVGYNEQFF
v_call: TRBV6-5; j_call: TRBJ2-3; d_call: TRBD2; clone_size: .; cdr3_aa: CASSYSLAGDTQYF
v_call: TRBV12-3/TRBV12-4; j_call: TRBJ2-7; d_call: .; clone_size: few; cdr3_aa: CASSYRLEVRSEQYF
v_call: TRBV2; j_call: TRBJ2-1; d_call: TRBD2; clone_size: .; cdr3_aa: CASSELGLAGAINNEQFF
v_call: TRBV2; j_call: TRBJ1-6; d_call: .; clone_size: few; cdr3_aa: CASLGVGDSPLHF
v_call: TRBV7-2; j_call: TRBJ2-7; d_call: TRBD1; clone_size: few; cdr3_aa: CASSSSSGTGSYEQYF
v_call: TRBV29-1; j_call: TRBJ1-1; d_call: .; clone_size: .; cdr3_aa: CSVRRAAENTEAFF
v_call: TRBV7-9; j_call: TRBJ2-3; d_call: .; clone_size: .; cdr3_aa: CASSRRGTPSTDTQYF
v_call: TRBV7-2; j_call: TRBJ2-7; d_call: .; clone_size: few; cdr3_aa: CASNQVGNYEQYF
v_call: TRBV7-2; j_call: TRBJ2-5; d_call: .; clone_size: few; cdr3_aa: CASSLVTEETQYF
v_call: TRBV7-9; j_call: TRBJ2-3; d_call: .; clone_size: .; cdr3_aa: CASSRVGEGTDTKYF
v_call: TRBV12-3/TRBV12-4; j_call: TRBJ1-5; d_call: .; clone_size: .; cdr3_aa: CATGVDSNQPQHF
v_call: TRBV7-8; j_call: TRBJ2-1; d_call: .; clone_size: few; cdr3_aa: CASSKVEDEQFF
v_call: TRBV5-1; j_call: TRBJ2-1; d_call: TRBD2; clone_size: .; cdr3_aa: CASSLEGLASGRRHNEQFF
v_call: TRBV7-8; j_call: TRBJ1-1; d_call: TRBD1; clone_size: .; cdr3_aa: CASSLAGTEDTEAFF
v_call: TRBV7-2; j_call: TRBJ1-5; d_call: .; clone_size: many; cdr3_aa: CASSLSSRQESNQPQHF
v_call: TRBV7-2; j_call: TRBJ1-2; d_call: TRBD1; clone_size: few; cdr3_aa: CASRLAGGGYTF
v_call: TRBV7-2; j_call: TRBJ2-2; d_call: .; clone_size: many; cdr3_aa: CASSFKSGWTGELFF
v_call: TRBV29-1; j_call: TRBJ2-1; d_call: .; clone_size: .; cdr3_aa: CSALGPEQFF
v_call: TRBV19; j_call: TRBJ1-1; d_call: .; clone_size: few; cdr3_aa: CASSIGPGMNTEAFF
v_call: TRBV6-6; j_call: TRBJ2-7; d_call: .; clone_size: .; cdr3_aa: CASSYSTGNYEQYF
v_call: TRBV12-3/TRBV12-4; j_call: TRBJ2-5; d_call: TRBD1; clone_size: .; cdr3_aa: CASSGTDRGLIETQYF
v_call: TRBV5-1; j_call: TRBJ2-7; d_call: .; clone_size: few; cdr3_aa: CASSLAVNAEYEQYF
v_call: TRBV7-8; j_call: TRBJ1-5; d_call: .; clone_size: few; cdr3_aa: CASSTSRLTGSGQPQHF